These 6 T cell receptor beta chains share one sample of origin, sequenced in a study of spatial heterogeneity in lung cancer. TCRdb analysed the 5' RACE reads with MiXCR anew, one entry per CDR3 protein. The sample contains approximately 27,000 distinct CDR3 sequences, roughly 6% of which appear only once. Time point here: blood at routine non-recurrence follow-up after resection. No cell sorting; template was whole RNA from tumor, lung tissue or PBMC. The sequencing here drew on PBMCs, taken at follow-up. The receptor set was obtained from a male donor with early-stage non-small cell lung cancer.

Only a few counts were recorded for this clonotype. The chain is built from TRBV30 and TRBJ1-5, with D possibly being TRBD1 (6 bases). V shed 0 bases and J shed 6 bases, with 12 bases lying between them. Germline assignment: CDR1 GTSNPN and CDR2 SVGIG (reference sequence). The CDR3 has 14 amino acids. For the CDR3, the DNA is TGTGCCTGGAGTGTACTACAGGGAGGTCAGCCCCAGCATTTT. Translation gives CAWSVLQGGQPQHF.

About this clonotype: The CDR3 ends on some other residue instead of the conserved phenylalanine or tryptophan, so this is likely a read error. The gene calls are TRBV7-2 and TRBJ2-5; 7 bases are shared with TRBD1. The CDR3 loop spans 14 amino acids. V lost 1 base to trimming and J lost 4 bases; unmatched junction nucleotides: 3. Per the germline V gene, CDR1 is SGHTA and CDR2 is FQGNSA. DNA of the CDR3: TGTGCCAGCAGCTTAGTTTCAGGGGGAGAGACCCAGTACTCC. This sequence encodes CASSLVSGGETQYS.

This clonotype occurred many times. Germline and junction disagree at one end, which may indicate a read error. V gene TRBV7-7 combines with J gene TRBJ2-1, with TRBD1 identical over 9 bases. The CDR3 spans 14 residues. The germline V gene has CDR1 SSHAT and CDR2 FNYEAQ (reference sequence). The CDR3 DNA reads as TGTGCTAGCAGCCCCGGGACAGGGCGGGGTGAGCAGTTCTTC. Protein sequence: CASSPGTGRGEQFF.

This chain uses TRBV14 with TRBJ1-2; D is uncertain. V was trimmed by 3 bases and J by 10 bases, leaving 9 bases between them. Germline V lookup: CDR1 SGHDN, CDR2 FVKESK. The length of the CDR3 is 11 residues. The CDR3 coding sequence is TGTGCCAGCAGCCAGATGCTGTTCTACACCTTC. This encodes CASSQMLFYTF.

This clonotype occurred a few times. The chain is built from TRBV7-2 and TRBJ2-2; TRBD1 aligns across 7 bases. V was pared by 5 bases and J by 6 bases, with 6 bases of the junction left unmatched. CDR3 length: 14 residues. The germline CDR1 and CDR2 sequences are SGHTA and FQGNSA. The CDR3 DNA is TGTGCCAGCAGCGGAAGACAGGGTGCCGGGGAGCTGTTTTTT. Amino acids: CASSGRQGAGELFF.

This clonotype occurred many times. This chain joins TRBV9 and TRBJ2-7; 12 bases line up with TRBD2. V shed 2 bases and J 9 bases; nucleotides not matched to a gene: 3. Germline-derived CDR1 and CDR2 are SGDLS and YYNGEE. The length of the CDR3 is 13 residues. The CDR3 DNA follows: TGTGCCAGCAGCGTGCGACTAGCGGGGGCGCAGTACTTC. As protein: CASSVRLAGAQYF. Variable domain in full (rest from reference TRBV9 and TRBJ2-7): DSGVTQTPKHLITATGQRVTLRCSPRSGDLSVYWYQQSLDQGLQFLIQYYNGEERAKGNILERFSAQQFPDLHSELNLSSLELGDSALYFCASSVRLAGAQYFGPGTRLTVT.